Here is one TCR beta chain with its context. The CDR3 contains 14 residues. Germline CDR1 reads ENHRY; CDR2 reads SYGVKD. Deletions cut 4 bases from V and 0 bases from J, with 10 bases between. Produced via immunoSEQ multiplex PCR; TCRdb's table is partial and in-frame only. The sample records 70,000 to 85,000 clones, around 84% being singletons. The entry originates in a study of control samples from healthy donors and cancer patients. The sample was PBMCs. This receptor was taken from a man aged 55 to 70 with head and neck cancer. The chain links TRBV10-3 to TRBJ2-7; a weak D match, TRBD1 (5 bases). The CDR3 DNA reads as TGTGCCATCAGTGCGAGACAGTCCTCCTACGAGCAGTACTTC. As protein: CAISARQSSYEQYF.